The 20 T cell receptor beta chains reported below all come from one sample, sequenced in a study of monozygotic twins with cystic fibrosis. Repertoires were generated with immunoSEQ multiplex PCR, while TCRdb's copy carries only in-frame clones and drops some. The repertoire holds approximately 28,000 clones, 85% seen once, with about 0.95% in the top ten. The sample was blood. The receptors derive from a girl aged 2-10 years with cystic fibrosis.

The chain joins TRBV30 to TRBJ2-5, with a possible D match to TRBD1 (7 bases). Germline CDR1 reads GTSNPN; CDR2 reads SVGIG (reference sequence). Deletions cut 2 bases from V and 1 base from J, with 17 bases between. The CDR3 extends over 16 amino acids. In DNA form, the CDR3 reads TGTGCCTGGAGTTGGGGGGCAGGGGGTTTCCAAGAGACCCAGTACTTC. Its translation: CAWSWGAGGFQETQYF. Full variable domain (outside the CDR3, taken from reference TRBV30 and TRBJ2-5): SQTIHQWPATLVQPVGSPLSLECTVEGTSNPNLYWYRQAAGRGLQLLFYSVGIGQISSEVPQNLSASRPQDRQFILSSKKLLLSDSGFYLCAWSWGAGGFQETQYFGPGTRLLVL.

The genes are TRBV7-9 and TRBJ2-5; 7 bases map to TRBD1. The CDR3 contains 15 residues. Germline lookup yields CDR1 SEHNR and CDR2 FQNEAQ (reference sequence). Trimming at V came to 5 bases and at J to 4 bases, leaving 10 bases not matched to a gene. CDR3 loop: CASSGSDRDRETQYF. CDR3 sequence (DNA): TGTGCCAGCAGCGGATCCGACAGGGACCGAGAGACCCAGTACTTC.

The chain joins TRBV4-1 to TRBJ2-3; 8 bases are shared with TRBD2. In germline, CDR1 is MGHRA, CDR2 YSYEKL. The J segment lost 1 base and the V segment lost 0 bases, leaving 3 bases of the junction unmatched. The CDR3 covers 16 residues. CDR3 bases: TGCGCCAGCAGCCAAGAATGGCGGGGGGGCACAGATACGCAGTATTTT. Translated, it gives CASSQEWRGGTDTQYF.

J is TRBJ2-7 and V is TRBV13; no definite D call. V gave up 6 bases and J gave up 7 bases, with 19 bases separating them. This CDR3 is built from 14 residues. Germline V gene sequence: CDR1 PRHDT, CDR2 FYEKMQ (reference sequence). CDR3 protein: CASSQSGRFREQYF. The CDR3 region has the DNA TGTGCCAGCAGTCAATCCGGCCGGTTTCGGGAGCAGTACTTC. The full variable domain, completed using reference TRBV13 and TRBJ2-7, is AAGVIQSPRHLIKEKRETATLKCYPIPRHDTVYWYQQGPGQDPQFLISFYEKMQSDKGSIPDRFSAQQFSDYHSELNMSSLELGDSALYFCASSQSGRFREQYFGPGTRLTVT.

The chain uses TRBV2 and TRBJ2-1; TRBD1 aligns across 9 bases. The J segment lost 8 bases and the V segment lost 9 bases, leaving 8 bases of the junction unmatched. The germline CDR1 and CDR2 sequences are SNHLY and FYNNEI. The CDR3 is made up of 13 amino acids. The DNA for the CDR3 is TGTGCCAGTTCACAGGGGGCGAGTTATGAGCAGTTCTTC. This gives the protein CASSQGASYEQFF.

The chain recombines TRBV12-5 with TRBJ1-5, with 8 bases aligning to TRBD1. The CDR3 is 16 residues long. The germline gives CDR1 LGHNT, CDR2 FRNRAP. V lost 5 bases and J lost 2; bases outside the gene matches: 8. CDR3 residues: CASGQFSGGGNQPQHF. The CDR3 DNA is TGTGCTAGTGGTCAATTTTCAGGGGGCGGCAATCAGCCCCAGCATTTT.

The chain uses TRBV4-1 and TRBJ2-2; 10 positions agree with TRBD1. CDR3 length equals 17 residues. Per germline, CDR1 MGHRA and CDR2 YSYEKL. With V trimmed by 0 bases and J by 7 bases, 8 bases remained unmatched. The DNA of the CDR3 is TGCGCCAGCAGCCAAGATCAGGGACAGGGGTTGCTCGGGGAGCTGTTTTTT. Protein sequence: CASSQDQGQGLLGELFF.

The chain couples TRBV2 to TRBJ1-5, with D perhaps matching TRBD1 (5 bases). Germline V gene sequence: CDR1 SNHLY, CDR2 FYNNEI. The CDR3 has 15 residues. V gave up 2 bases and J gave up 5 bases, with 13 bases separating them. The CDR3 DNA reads TGTGCCAGCAGTGAATGGCCGGGACCCCATCAGCCCCAGCATTTT. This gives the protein CASSEWPGPHQPQHF.

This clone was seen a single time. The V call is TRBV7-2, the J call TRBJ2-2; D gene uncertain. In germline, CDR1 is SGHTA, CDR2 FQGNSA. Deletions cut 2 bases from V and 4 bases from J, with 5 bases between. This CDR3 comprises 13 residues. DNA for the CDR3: TGTGCCAGCAGCTTACCCGGCACCGGGGAGCTGTTTTTT. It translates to CASSLPGTGELFF.

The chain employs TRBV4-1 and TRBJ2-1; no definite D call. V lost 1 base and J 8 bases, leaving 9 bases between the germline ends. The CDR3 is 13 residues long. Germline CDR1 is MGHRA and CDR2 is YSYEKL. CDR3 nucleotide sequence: TGCGCCAGCAGCCAAGGATTGGTCTATGAGCAGTTCTTC. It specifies CASSQGLVYEQFF.

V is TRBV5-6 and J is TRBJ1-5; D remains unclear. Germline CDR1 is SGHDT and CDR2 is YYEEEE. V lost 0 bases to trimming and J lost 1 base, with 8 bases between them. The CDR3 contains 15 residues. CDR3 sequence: CASSLGGRSNQPQHF. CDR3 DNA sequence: TGTGCCAGCAGCTTGGGTGGCAGGAGCAATCAGCCCCAGCATTTT.

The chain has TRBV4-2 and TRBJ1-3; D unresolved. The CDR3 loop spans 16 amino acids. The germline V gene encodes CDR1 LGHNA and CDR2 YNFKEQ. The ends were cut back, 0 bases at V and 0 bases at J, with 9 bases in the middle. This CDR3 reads CASSQERGSSGNTIYF. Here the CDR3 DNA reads TGTGCCAGCAGCCAAGAGCGGGGAAGCTCTGGAAACACCATATATTTT.

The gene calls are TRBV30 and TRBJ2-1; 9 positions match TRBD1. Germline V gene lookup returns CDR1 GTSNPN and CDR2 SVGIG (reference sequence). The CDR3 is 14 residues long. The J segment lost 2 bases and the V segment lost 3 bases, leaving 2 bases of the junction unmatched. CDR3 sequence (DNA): TGTGCCTGGAGCCGGGACAGGGCCTACAATGAGCAGTTCTTC. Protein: CAWSRDRAYNEQFF.

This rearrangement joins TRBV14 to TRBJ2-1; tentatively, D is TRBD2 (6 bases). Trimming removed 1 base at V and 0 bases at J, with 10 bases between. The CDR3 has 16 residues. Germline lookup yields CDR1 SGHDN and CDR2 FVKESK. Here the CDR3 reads CASSQGLSGSYNEQFF. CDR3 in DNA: TGTGCCAGCAGCCAAGGCCTTAGCGGCTCCTACAATGAGCAGTTCTTC.

DNA of the CDR3: TGTGCCAGCAGTGGGTACTCGGGGGCTGGGTACGAGCAGTACTTC. It yields the protein CASSGYSGAGYEQYF. The rearrangement uses TRBV28 and TRBJ2-7; D may correspond to TRBD1 or TRBD2 (6 bases each). Germline assignment: CDR1 MDHEN and CDR2 SYDVKM. CDR3 size: 15 residues. V was shortened by 5 bases and J by 4 bases, with 18 bases between the two germline ends.

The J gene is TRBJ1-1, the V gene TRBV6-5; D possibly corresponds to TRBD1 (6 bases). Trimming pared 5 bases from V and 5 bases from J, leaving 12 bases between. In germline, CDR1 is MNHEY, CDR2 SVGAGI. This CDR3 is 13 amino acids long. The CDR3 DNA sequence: TGTGCCAGCAGTCGGGGGGGCGGGACTGAAGCTTTCTTT. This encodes CASSRGGGTEAFF.

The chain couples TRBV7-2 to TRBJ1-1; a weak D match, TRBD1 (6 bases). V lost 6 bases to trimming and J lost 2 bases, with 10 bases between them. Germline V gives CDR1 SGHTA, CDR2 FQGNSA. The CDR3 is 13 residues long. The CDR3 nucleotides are TGTGCCAGCAGTTGGGGGGCAAACACTGAAGCTTTCTTT. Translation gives CASSWGANTEAFF.

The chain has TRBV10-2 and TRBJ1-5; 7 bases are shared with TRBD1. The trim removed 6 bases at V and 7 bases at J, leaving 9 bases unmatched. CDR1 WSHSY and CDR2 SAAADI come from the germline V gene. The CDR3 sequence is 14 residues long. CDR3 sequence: CASREQGRGQPQHF. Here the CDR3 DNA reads TGCGCCAGCAGGGAACAGGGGCGAGGACAGCCCCAGCATTTT.

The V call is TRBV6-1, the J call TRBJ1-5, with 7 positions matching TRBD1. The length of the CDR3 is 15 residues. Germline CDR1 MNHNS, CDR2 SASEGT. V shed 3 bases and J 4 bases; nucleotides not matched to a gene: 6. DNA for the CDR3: TGTGCCAGCAGTGAGACAGGGAGGGGTAATCAGCCCCAGCATTTT. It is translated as CASSETGRGNQPQHF.

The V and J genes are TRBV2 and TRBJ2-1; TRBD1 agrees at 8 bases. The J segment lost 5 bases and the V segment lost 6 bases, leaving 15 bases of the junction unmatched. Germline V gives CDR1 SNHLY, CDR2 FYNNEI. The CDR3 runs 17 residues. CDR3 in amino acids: CASRINPGGAWDNEQFF. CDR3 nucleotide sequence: TGTGCCAGCAGGATAAACCCAGGGGGCGCTTGGGACAATGAGCAGTTCTTC.